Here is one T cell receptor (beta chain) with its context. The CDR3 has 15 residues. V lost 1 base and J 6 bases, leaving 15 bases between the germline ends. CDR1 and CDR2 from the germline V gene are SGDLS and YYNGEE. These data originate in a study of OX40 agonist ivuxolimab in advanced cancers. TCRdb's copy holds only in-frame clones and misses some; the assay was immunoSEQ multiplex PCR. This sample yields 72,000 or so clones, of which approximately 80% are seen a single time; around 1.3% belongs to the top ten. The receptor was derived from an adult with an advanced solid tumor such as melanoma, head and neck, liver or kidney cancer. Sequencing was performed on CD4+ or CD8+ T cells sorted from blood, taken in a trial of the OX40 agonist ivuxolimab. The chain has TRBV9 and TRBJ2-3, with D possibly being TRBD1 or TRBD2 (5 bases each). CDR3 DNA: TGTGCCAGCAGCGTATCGACCGAGTGGGGGGATACGCAGTATTTT. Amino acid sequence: CASSVSTEWGDTQYF. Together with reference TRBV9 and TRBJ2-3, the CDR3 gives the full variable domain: DSGVTQTPKHLITATGQRVTLRCSPRSGDLSVYWYQQSLDQGLQFLIQYYNGEERAKGNILERFSAQQFPDLHSELNLSSLELGDSALYFCASSVSTEWGDTQYFGPGTRLTVL.